This T cell receptor (beta chain) was observed in a study of blood T cell repertoires in COVID-19. Study context: Sites across the United States, Italy and Spain contributed samples from acute and convalescent COVID-19. Nucleic acid was either cDNA or gDNA, and it came from T cells, B-cell-depleted T cells, or PBMCs.

The V gene's germline CDR1 is SGHNT and CDR2 YYREEE (reference sequence). This CDR3 spans 16 amino acids. J was trimmed by 2 bases and V by 2 bases; bases with no gene match: 6. Per the authors' pipeline: Estimates of nucleated cell counts were drawn from the amplification of reference gene primers. TCRdb's copy holds only in-frame clones and misses some; the assay was immunoSEQ multiplex PCR. Clone size and V and J calls were adopted from that table, with D and trimming inferred from the DNA. The profile shows some 270,000 clones, about 89% of them singletons. The chain carries TRBV5-4 and TRBJ2-2; TRBD1 aligns across 7 bases. The specimen sequenced was peripheral blood. This TCR was sampled from an older woman who had recovered from COVID-19. CDR3 sequence: CASSFAGTANTGELFF. The CDR3 DNA reads as TGTGCCAGCAGCTTTGCCGGGACAGCAAACACCGGGGAGCTGTTTTTT.